The clone carrying this TCR beta chain was counted ten times or more. The antigen remains undetermined. This sample was included in a study of CD8+ T cells in alopecia areata. Study context: Treated patients swallowed 5 to 10 mg of oral tofacitinib twice daily. Study observations and caveats: More clonal than normal scalp was lesional scalp, particularly alopecia totalis/universalis.

TCR sequencing used cDNA made by reverse transcription of extracted RNA. The method was immunoSEQ multiplex PCR; TCRdb's version includes in-frame clones alone and lacks a portion of them. The data show fewer than 250,000 clones, around three fifths seen once. V shed 7 bases and J shed 2 bases, with 13 bases lying between them. Germline-derived CDR1 and CDR2 are SNHLY and FYNNEI. The CDR3 sequence is 14 residues long. The study team obtained lesional scalp punch biopsies and peripheral blood from alopecia areata patients. The authors sorted CD4+ and CD8+ T cells from PBMCs. The TCR sequence derives from a human donor with alopecia areata. The sample was CD4+ T cells sorted from blood, taken at week 0. This chain links TRBV2 with TRBJ2-3; D might be TRBD1 or TRBD2, each matching 5 bases. CDR3 bases: TGTGCCAGCACCCGGGACGGCCTCACAGATACGCAGTATTTT. Its protein product is CASTRDGLTDTQYF.